This TCR beta chain comes out of a study of T-cell reconstitution after alpha-beta-depleted transplantation in children. Broader study findings: Hyperexpanded clones declined; after one year, newly produced T cells mostly supplied diversity. The origin of alpha-beta T cells about two months after transplant was reportedly several hundred expanded graft clones.

Preparing the TCRbeta library involved the use of unique molecular identifiers. TCRdb re-derived calls from the PCR reads in MiXCR, one entry per CDR3 protein. The sample includes about 32,000 distinct CDR3 sequences, about 6.7% of them seen just once. This clonotype was counted many times. The antigen is not known. Looked up from germline, CDR1 is SQVTM and CDR2 is ANQGSEA. V lost 6 bases, J lost 9 bases, and 12 bases lay in between. The CDR3 is made up of 10 amino acids. The rearrangement links TRBV29-1 to TRBJ2-7; D uncertain. The TCR comes from a child under three years old who had a stem cell transplant for acute myeloid leukemia, so the T cells may come from the graft donor. Material: peripheral blood, obtained 60 days after TCRalphabeta/CD19-depleted stem cell transplant. CDR3 sequence: CSVESGRQYF. The CDR3 nucleotides are TGCAGCGTAGAGTCAGGACGGCAGTACTTC.